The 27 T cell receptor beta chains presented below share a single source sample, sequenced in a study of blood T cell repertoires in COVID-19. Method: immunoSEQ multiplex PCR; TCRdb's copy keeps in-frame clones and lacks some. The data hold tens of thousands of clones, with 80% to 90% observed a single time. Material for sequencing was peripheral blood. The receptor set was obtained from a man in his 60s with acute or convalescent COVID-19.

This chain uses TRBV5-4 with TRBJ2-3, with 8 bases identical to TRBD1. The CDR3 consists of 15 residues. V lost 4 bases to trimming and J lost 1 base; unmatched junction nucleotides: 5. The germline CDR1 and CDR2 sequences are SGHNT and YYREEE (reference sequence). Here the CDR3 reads CASSPQGQGTDTQYF. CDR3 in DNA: TGTGCCAGCAGCCCTCAGGGACAGGGCACAGATACGCAGTATTTT.

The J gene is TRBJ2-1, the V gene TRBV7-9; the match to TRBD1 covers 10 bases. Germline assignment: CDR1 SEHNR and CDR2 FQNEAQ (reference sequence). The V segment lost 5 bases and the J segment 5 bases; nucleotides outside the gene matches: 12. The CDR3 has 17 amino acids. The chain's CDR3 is CASSDITGGQGHNEQFF. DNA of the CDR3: TGTGCCAGCAGCGATATTACCGGGGGACAGGGGCACAATGAGCAGTTCTTC.

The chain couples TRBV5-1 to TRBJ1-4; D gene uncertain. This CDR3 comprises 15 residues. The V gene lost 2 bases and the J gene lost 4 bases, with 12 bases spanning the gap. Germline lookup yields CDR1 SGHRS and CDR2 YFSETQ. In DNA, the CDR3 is TGCGCCAGCAGCTTTGGGTCAGGCTTTAATGAAAAACTGTTTTTT. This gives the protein CASSFGSGFNEKLFF.

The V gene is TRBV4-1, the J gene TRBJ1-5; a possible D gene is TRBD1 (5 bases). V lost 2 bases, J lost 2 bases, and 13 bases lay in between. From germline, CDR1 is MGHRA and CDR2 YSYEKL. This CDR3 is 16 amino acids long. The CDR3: CASSQYTGGGNQPQHF. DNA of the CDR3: TGCGCCAGCAGCCAATATACAGGTGGCGGCAATCAGCCCCAGCATTTT.

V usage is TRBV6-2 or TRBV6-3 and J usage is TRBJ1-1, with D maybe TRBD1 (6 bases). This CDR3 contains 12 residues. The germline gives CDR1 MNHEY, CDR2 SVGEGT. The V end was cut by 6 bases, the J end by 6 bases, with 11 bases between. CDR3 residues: CASSPGAAEAFF. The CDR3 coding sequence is TGTGCCAGCAGCCCGGGGGCAGCTGAAGCTTTCTTT.

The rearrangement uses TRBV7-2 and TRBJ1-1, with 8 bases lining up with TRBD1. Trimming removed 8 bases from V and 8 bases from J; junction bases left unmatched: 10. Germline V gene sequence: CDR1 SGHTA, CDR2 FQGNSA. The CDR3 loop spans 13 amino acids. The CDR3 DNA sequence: TGTGCCAGCTGTTTTGGACAGGGAGACGAAGCTTTCTTT. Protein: CASCFGQGDEAFF.

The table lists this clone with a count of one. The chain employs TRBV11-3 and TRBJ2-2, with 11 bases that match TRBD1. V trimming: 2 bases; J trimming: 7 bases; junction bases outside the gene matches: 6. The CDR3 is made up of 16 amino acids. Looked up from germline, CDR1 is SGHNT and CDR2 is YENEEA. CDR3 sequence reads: CASSLSGQGAFGELFF. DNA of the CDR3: TGTGCCAGCAGCTTATCCGGACAGGGGGCTTTCGGGGAGCTGTTTTTT.

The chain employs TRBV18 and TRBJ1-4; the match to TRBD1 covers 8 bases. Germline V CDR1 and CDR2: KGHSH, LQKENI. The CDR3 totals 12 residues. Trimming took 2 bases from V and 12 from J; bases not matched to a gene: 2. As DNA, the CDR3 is TGTGCCAGCTCACCAATGGACAGGGAACTGTTTTTT. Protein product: CASSPMDRELFF. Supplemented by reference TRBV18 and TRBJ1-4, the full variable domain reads NAGVMQNPRHLVRRRGQEARLRCSPMKGHSHVYWYRQLPEEGLKFMVYLQKENIIDESGMPKERFSAEFPKEGPSILRIQQVVRGDSAAYFCASSPMDRELFFGSGTQLSVL.

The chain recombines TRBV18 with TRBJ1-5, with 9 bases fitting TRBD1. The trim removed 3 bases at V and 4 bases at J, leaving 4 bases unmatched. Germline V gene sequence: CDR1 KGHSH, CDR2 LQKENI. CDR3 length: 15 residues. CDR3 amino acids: CASSPGQGRNQPQHF. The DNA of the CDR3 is TGTGCCAGCTCACCCGGACAGGGGCGTAATCAGCCCCAGCATTTT.

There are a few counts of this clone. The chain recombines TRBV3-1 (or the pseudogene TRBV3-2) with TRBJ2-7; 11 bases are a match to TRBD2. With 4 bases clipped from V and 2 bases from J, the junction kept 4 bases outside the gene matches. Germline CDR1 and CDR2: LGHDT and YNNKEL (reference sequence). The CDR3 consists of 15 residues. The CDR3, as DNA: TGTGCCAGCAGCCTCACTAGCGGGAGACCCTACGAGCAGTACTTC. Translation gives CASSLTSGRPYEQYF.

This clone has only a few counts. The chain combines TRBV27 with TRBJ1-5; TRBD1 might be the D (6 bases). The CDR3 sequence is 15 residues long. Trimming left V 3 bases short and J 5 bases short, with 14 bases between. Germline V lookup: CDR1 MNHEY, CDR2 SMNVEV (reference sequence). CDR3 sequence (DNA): TGTGCCAGCAGTTTCAAAACAGGGTGGGATCAGCCCCAGCATTTT. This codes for CASSFKTGWDQPQHF.

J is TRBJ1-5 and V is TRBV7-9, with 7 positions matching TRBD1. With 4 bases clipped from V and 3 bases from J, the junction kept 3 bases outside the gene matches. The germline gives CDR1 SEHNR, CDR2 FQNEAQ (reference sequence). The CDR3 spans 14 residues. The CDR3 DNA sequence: TGTGCCAGCAGCTCGACAGGGACCAATCAGCCCCAGCATTTT. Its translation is CASSSTGTNQPQHF.

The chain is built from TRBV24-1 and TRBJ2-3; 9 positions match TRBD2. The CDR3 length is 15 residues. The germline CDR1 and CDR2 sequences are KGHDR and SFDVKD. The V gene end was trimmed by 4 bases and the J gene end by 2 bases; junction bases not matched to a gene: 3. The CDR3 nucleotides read TGTGCCACCAGTGAAAAGGGACTAGCCACAGATACGCAGTATTTT. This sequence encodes CATSEKGLATDTQYF.

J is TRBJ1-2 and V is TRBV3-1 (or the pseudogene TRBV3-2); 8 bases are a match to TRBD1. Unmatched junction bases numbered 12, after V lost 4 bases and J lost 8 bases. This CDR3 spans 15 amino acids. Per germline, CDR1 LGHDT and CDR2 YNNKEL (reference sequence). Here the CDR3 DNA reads TGTGCCAGCAGCCCCAATGGACAGGGTGTTGGAGGCTACACCTTC. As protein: CASSPNGQGVGGYTF.

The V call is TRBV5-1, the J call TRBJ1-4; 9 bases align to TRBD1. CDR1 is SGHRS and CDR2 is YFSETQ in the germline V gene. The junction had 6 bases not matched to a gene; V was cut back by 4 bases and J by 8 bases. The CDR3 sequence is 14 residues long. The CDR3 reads CASSTGTGNEKLFF. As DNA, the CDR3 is TGCGCCAGCAGCACCGGGACAGGGAACGAAAAACTGTTTTTT.

In DNA, the CDR3 is TGCGCCAGCAGCTTGCAGGATACCTACAATGAGCAGTTCTTC. Translation: CASSLQDTYNEQFF. The chain recombines TRBV5-1 with TRBJ2-1, with unresolved D. This CDR3 region has 14 residues. Germline V gene lookup returns CDR1 SGHRS and CDR2 YFSETQ. The V gene lost 1 base and the J gene lost 2 bases, with 7 bases spanning the gap.

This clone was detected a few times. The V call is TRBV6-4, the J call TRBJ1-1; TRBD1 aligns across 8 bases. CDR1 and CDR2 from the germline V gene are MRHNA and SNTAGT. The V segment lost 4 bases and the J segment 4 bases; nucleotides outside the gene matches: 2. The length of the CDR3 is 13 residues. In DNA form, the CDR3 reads TGTGCCAGCAGTGCGGGACAGGCCACTGAAGCTTTCTTT. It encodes CASSAGQATEAFF.

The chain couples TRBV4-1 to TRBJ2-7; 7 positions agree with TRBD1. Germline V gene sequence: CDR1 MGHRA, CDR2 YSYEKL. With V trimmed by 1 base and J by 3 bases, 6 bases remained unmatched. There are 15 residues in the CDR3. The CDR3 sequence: CASSQAITGVYEQYF. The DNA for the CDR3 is TGCGCCAGCAGCCAAGCTATTACAGGGGTCTACGAGCAGTACTTC.

The CDR3 nucleotides are TGTGCCAGCAGCAGTAGGGGGCCTACTAATGAAAAACTGTTTTTT. This translates into CASSSRGPTNEKLFF. The chain employs TRBV11-2 and TRBJ1-4; 7 nucleotides align to TRBD1. The germline CDR1 and CDR2 sequences are SGHAT and FQNNGV. The CDR3 contains 15 residues. Losses at the gene ends were 5 bases for V and 2 bases for J; bases not matched to a gene: 5.

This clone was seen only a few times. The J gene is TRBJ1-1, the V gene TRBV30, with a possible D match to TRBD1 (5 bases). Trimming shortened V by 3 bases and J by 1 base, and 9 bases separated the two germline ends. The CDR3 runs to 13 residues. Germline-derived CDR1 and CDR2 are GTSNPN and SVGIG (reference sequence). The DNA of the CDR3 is TGTGCCTGGAGGCGGGGCGCGAACACTGAAGCTTTCTTT. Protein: CAWRRGANTEAFF.

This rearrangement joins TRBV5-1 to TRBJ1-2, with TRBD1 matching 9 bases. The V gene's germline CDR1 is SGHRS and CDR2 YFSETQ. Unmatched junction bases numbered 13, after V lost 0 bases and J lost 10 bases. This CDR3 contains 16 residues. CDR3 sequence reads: CASSLVIGGQGTNYTF. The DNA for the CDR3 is TGCGCCAGCAGCTTGGTTATAGGAGGACAGGGGACTAACTACACCTTC.

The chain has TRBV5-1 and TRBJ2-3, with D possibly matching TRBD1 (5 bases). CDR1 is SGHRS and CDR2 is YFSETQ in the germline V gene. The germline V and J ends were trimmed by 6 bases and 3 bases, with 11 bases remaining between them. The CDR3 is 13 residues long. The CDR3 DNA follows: TGCGCCAGCACCAGACCAGGGACAGATACGCAGTATTTT. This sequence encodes CASTRPGTDTQYF.

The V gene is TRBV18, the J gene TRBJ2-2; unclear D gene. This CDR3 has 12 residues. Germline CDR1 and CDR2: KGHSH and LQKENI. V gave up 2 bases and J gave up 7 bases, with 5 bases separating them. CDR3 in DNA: TGTGCCAGCTCACCAACAGACGGGGAGCTGTTTTTT. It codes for CASSPTDGELFF.

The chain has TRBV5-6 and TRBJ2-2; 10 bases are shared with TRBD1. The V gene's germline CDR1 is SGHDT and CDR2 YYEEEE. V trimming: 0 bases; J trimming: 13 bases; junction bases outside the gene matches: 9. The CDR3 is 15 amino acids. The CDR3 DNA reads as TGTGCCAGCAGCTTGGGACAGGGGGCCCGTTCGTCGCTGTTTTTT. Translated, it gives CASSLGQGARSSLFF.

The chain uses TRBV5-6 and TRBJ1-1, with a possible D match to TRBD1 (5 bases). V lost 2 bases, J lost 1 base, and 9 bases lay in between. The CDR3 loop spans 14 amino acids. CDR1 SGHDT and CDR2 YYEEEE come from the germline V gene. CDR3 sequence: CASSLGTSNTEAFF. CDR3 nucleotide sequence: TGTGCCAGCAGCTTAGGGACTTCGAACACTGAAGCTTTCTTT.

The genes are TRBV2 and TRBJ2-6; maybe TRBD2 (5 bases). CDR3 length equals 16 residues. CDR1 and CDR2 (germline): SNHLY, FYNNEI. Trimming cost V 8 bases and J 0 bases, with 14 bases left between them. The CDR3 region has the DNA TGTGCCAGCGCTTGGGAGAGCGGCTCTGGGGCCAACGTCCTGACTTTC. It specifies CASAWESGSGANVLTF.

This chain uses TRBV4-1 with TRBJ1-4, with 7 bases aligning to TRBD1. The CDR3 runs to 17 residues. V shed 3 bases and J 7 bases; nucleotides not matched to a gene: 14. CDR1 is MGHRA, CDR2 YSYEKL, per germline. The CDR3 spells CASSQRDRTTRGEKLFF. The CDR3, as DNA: TGCGCCAGCAGCCAGAGGGACAGAACAACGCGGGGTGAAAAACTGTTTTTT.